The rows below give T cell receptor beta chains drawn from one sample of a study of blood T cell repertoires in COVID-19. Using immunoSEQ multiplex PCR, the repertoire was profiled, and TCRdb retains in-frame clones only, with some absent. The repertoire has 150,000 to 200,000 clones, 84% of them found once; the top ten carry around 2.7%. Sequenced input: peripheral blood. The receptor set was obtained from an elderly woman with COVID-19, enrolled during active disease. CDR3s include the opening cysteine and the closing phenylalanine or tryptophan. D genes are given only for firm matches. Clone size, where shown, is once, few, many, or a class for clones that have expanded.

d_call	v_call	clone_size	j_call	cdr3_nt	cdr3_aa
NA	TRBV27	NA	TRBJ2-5	TGTGCCAGCAGTTTTATAGGGAGGTCCCAAGAGACCCAGTACTTC	CASSFIGRSQETQYF
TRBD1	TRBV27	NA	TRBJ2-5	TGTGCCAGCAGTTTATCCCCGACAGGGGGCGCGGGCTACAAGGGGGAGACCCAGTACTTC	CASSLSPTGGAGYKGETQYF
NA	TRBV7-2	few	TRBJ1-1	TGTGCCAGCAGCTTAGAAATGGTCGGCACTGAAGCTTTCTTT	CASSLEMVGTEAFF
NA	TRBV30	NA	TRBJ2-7	TGTGCCTGGAGACTAGCTCCTAACGAGCAGTACTTC	CAWRLAPNEQYF
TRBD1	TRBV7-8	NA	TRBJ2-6	TGTGCCAGCAGCTTCGACAGGGTTAGGGACTCTGGGGCCAACGTCCTGACTTTC	CASSFDRVRDSGANVLTF
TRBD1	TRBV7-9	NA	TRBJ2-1	TGTGCCAGCAGCTTAGGGGACAGGGGACCTTCCTACAATGAGCAGTTCTTC	CASSLGDRGPSYNEQFF
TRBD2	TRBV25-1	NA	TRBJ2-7	TGTGCCAGCAGTGCTAGCGGAGGGCTCTACGAGCAGTACTTC	CASSASGGLYEQYF
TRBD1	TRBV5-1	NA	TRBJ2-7	TGCGCCAGCAAGCCCAGGACAGGGCCTCACTACGAGCAGTACTTC	CASKPRTGPHYEQYF
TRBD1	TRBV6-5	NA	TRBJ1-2	TGTGCCAGCACCGAGGGGGCTACCTATGGCTACACCTTC	CASTEGATYGYTF
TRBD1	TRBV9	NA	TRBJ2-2	TGTGCCAGCAGCATCCGGGACAGGGTAAACACCGGGGAGCTGTTTTTT	CASSIRDRVNTGELFF
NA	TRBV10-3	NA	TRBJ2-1	TGTGCCATCAGTGAGGGGACACCATCCTACAATGAGCAGTTCTTC	CAISEGTPSYNEQFF
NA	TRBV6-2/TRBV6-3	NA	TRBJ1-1	TGTGCCAGCAGTTACGAGGGTCGGGACACTGAAGCTTTCTTT	CASSYEGRDTEAFF
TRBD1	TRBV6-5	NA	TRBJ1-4	TGTGCCAGCAGACCGGGACAGGGGATTGGAAAACTGTTTTTT	CASRPGQGIGKLFF
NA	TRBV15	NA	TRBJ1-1	TGTGCCACCAGCAGGCAGTTAACAGGGATTGAAGCTTTCTTT	CATSRQLTGIEAFF
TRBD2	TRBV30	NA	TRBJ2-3	TGTGCCTGGCTTAAAGCGGGGGGGCGAGATACGCAGTATTTT	CAWLKAGGRDTQYF
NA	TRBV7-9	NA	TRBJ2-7	TGTGCCAGCAGCTTAGGGGACACCCTGGAGCAGTACTTC	CASSLGDTLEQYF
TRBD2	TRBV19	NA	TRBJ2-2	TGTGCCAGTAGTAAGTTGAAGCCTACGGGGGGCGGGGAGCTGTTTTTT	CASSKLKPTGGGELFF
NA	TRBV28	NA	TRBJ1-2	TGTGCCAGCAGCCAAAACTATGGCTACACCTTC	CASSQNYGYTF
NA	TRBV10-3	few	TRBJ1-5	TGTGCCATCAGTGAGGACAAGGGGAATCAGCCCCAGCATTTT	CAISEDKGNQPQHF
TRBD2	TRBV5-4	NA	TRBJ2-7	TGTGCCAGCAGCCCCGGGGGACTAGCGGGCTACGAGCAGTACTTC	CASSPGGLAGYEQYF
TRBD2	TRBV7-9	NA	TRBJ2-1	TGTGCCAGCAGCCAATCTGTAGGCGGGAGGGCCAGGTCCTACAATGAGCAGTTCTTC	CASSQSVGGRARSYNEQFF
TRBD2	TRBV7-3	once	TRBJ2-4	TGTGCCAGCAGCTTAACGGGGACTAGCGGGGGATCGGGTAACATTCAGTACTTC	CASSLTGTSGGSGNIQYF
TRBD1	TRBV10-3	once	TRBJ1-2	TGTGCCATCAGGTCAGACGGGACAGGGTCCTATGGCTACACCTTC	CAIRSDGTGSYGYTF
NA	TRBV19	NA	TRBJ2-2	TGTGCCAGAACTCCTCCACAGGGTTCGACCGGGGAGCTGTTTTTT	CARTPPQGSTGELFF
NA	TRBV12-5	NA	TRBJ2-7	TGTGCTAGTGGTTTGGTACAGGTCGCTCAGGTCTTAGAATACCTATGCGAGCAGTACTTC	CASGLVQVAQVLEYLCEQYF
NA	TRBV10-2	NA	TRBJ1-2	TGCGCCAGCAGGGCACGATCTAACTATGGCTACACCTTC	CASRARSNYGYTF
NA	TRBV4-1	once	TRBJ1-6	TGCGCCAGCAGCCAAGGACGACAGTCAAATTCACCCCTCCACTTT	CASSQGRQSNSPLHF
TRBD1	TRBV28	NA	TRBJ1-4	TGTGCCAGCAGCTCCAGGGGGCGCGGTGAAAAACTGTTTTTT	CASSSRGRGEKLFF
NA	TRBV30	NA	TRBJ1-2	TGTGCCTGGAGTACCGGGATCCGTGTTAACTATGGCTACACCTTC	CAWSTGIRVNYGYTF
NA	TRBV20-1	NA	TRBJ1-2	TGCAGTGCTGCCGGGAACAGCTACACCTTC	CSAAGNSYTF
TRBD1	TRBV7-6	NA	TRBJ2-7	TGTGCCAGCAAGGGTTGCGGTGACAGGGCATTTTACGAGCAGTACTTC	CASKGCGDRAFYEQYF
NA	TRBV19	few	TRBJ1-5	TGTGCCAGTAGTATAGCGGGGGGTCAGCCCCAGCATTTT	CASSIAGGQPQHF
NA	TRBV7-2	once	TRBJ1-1	TGTGCCAGCAGCTTAAGGGGCCCGACGAACACTGAAGCTTTCTTT	CASSLRGPTNTEAFF
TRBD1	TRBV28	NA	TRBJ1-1	TGTGCCAGCAGTCCCAGGGGGCGGAACACTGAAGCTTTCTTT	CASSPRGRNTEAFF
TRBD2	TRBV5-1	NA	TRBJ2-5	TGCGCCAGCAGCTTGGCGTCTAGCGGGAGACTTGAGACCCAGTACTTC	CASSLASSGRLETQYF
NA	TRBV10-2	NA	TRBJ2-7	TGCGCCAGCAGTGAGTCGGGCACCTCCTACGAGCAGTACTTC	CASSESGTSYEQYF
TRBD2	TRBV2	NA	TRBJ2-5	TGTGCCAGCAGCCCCGGGACTAGCGGCTACTTC	CASSPGTSGYF
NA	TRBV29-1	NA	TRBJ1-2	TGCAGCGTTCGTGGGGGGAACTATGGCTACACCTTC	CSVRGGNYGYTF
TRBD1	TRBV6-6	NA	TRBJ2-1	TGTGCCAGCAGTCCTCAAGGGGGCGACTACAATGAGCAGTTCTTC	CASSPQGGDYNEQFF
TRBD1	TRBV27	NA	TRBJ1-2	TGTGCCAGCAGTATAACCTCGACGACAGGGGCAGGTGGCTACACCTTC	CASSITSTTGAGGYTF
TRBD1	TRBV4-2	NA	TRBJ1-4	TGTGCCAGCAGCCAAGAACGGACAGGGGATGAAAAACTGTTTTTT	CASSQERTGDEKLFF
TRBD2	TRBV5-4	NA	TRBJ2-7	TGTGCCAGCAGCATACTAGCGGGGGGGCGCGACGAGCAGTACTTC	CASSILAGGRDEQYF
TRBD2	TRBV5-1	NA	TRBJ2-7	TGCGCCAGCAGGGTAACCCAAACTAGCGGGAGATACTACGAGCAGTACTTC	CASRVTQTSGRYYEQYF
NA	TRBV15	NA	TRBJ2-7	TGTGCCACCCGGCGGCAGGGGTACCACGAGCAGTACTTC	CATRRQGYHEQYF
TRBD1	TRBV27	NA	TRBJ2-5	TGTGCCAGCAGTAGGACAGGACAAGAGACCCAGTACTTC	CASSRTGQETQYF
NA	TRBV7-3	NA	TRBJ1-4	TGTGCCAGCAGCCCGGGGGAGGGGGAAAAACTGTTTTTT	CASSPGEGEKLFF
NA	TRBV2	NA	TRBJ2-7	TGTGCCAGTGGCAGGGAATACTACGAGCAGTACTTC	CASGREYYEQYF
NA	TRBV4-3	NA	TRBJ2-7	TGCGCCAGCAGCCAAGATCGGACTGCCTACGAGCAGTACTTC	CASSQDRTAYEQYF